A single sample is the source of the 7 T cell receptor beta chains below, sequenced in a study of memory CD4+ T cells and cytomegalovirus serostatus. The assay was immunoSEQ multiplex PCR, and TCRdb's table has in-frame clones only and misses some. This sample has 40,000 to 60,000 clones; roughly 73% occur once, and the top ten carry 0.6% to 0.95%. Single viable CD3+CD4+CD8-CD45RO+ cells were sorted as the memory CD4+ T cells. The sequenced sample was memory CD4+ T cells from blood. The receptors shown here come from an adult in good health and CMV-seronegative.

On this clone itself: Other DNA sequences in this specimen translate into the identical CDR3. The V call is TRBV28, the J call TRBJ2-1, with 12 nucleotides matching TRBD2. Germline V lookup: CDR1 MDHEN, CDR2 SYDVKM. The CDR3 spans 15 residues. V shed 6 bases, J shed 1 base, and the junction held 1 base outside the gene matches. CDR3 coding DNA: TGTGCCAGCAGCCTAGCGGGAGGGTCCTACAATGAGCAGTTCTTC. Protein sequence: CASSLAGGSYNEQFF.

The genes are TRBV10-1 and TRBJ2-5, with 14 bases lining up with TRBD2. This CDR3 spans 18 amino acids. The germline gives CDR1 WNHNN, CDR2 SYGVQD (reference sequence). V was pared by 7 bases and J by 2 bases, with 12 bases of the junction left unmatched. The CDR3 nucleotides read TGCGCCAGCATAACCGGGACTAGCGGGAGACCCACTCAAGAGACCCAGTACTTC. The encoded protein is CASITGTSGRPTQETQYF.

This clone appeared once. The chain has TRBV5-1 and TRBJ1-1; 11 positions agree with TRBD1. The CDR3 loop spans 16 amino acids. The germline CDR1 and CDR2 sequences are SGHRS and YFSETQ. J lost 4 bases, V lost 4 bases, and 9 bases had no gene match. The CDR3 coding sequence is TGCGCCAGCAGCCTAGAGGACAGGGGGCAGAGCACTGAAGCTTTCTTT. Its protein is CASSLEDRGQSTEAFF.

The J gene is TRBJ1-5, the V gene TRBV28; 7 positions match TRBD1. The CDR3 contains 15 residues. The ends lost 3 bases at V and 3 bases at J; junction bases unmatched: 5. In germline, CDR1 is MDHEN, CDR2 SYDVKM. The CDR3 reads CASSFTGAYNQPQHF. CDR3 DNA sequence: TGTGCCAGCAGTTTTACAGGGGCCTACAATCAGCCCCAGCATTTT.

This chain connects TRBV6-1 to TRBJ1-4, with D possibly matching TRBD1 (6 bases). Germline values: CDR1 MNHNS, CDR2 SASEGT. This CDR3 has 16 amino acids. The ends were cut back, 3 bases at V and 2 bases at J, with 13 bases in the middle. The CDR3 protein is CASSESTGGTNEKLFF. Written as DNA, the CDR3 is TGTGCCAGCAGTGAGAGTACGGGGGGCACTAATGAAAAACTGTTTTTT.

This clone was detected once. The chain combines TRBV7-2 with TRBJ2-2; 8 bases are shared with TRBD2. Looked up from germline, CDR1 is SGHTA and CDR2 is FQGNSA. V dropped 3 bases and J dropped 2; count of bases not matched to a gene: 2. The CDR3 is 15 residues long. The CDR3 nucleotides are TGTGCCAGCAGCTTTCGGGGGGGCAACACCGGGGAGCTGTTTTTT. Translation gives CASSFRGGNTGELFF.

V usage is TRBV18 and J usage is TRBJ2-5; D might be TRBD1 (7 bases). CDR1 and CDR2 from the germline V gene are KGHSH and LQKENI. Trimming cost V 3 bases and J 6 bases, with 20 bases left between them. The CDR3 runs 16 residues. The CDR3 reads CASSPYRGRGGKTQYF. The CDR3 nucleotides are TGTGCCAGCTCACCGTACAGGGGAAGGGGAGGAAAGACCCAGTACTTC.